These 22 T cell receptor beta chains were sequenced from one sample in a study of OX40 agonist ivuxolimab in advanced cancers. Sequencing was performed with immunoSEQ multiplex PCR; in TCRdb, only in-frame clones are kept and a portion is missing. The sample has more than 70,000 clones, roughly nine tenths seen once. The sample here was CD4+ or CD8+ T cells sorted from blood, taken in a trial of the OX40 agonist ivuxolimab. The receptors here all came from an adult with an advanced solid tumor such as melanoma, head and neck, liver or kidney cancer.

This chain joins TRBV6-5 and TRBJ1-2; no firm D call. Trimming took 6 bases from V and 4 from J, leaving 9 bases between them. The CDR3 runs to 12 residues. Per germline, CDR1 MNHEY and CDR2 SVGAGI. The CDR3 DNA reads TGTGCCAGCAGCCGAAGTGGCTATGGCTACACCTTC. Its translation: CASSRSGYGYTF.

The chain links TRBV5-1 to TRBJ2-1; 7 bases map to TRBD1. The ends lost 3 bases at V and 6 bases at J; junction bases unmatched: 6. CDR3 length equals 14 residues. The germline CDR1 and CDR2 sequences are SGHRS and YFSETQ. The CDR3 spells CASSYGTVGNEQFF. As DNA, the CDR3 is TGCGCCAGCAGCTATGGGACAGTAGGCAATGAGCAGTTCTTC.

The genes are TRBV5-1 and TRBJ2-7; possibly TRBD2 for D (5 bases). Trimming removed 4 bases from V and 4 bases from J, with 12 bases in between. CDR3 length equals 13 residues. Germline lookup yields CDR1 SGHRS and CDR2 YFSETQ. The CDR3 region has the DNA TGCGCCAGCAGCGTAGCAAGAGGGTACGAGCAGTACTTC. This translates into CASSVARGYEQYF. Drawing the rest from reference TRBV5-1 and TRBJ2-7, the complete variable domain is KAGVTQTPRYLIKTRGQQVTLSCSPISGHRSVSWYQQTPGQGLQFLFEYFSETQRNKGNFPGRFSGRQFSNSRSEMNVSTLELGDSALYLCASSVARGYEQYFGPGTRLTVT.

This CDR3 is CASTQDRDTDTQYF. The CDR3, as DNA: TGTGCCAGCACCCAAGACAGGGACACAGATACGCAGTATTTT. The chain is built from TRBV7-9 and TRBJ2-3; TRBD1 matches at 7 bases. The CDR3 length is 14 residues. V trimming: 7 bases; J trimming: 2 bases; junction bases outside the gene matches: 6. Germline CDR1 is SEHNR and CDR2 is FQNEAQ (reference sequence).

The chain has TRBV2 and TRBJ2-2; D unresolved. The CDR3 loop spans 12 amino acids. CDR1 SNHLY and CDR2 FYNNEI come from the germline V gene. Trimming took off 9 bases at V and 7 bases at J, with 12 bases between the two ends. The CDR3 DNA reads TGTGCCAGTAAAATGGTCGGCGGGGAGCTGTTTTTT. As protein: CASKMVGGELFF.

The chain carries TRBV27 and TRBJ2-7, with D possibly being TRBD1 (6 bases). The CDR3 sequence is 14 residues long. In germline, CDR1 is MNHEY, CDR2 SMNVEV (reference sequence). V shed 11 bases and J shed 2 bases, with 19 bases lying between them. CDR3 protein: CASRTEYQTYEQYF. In nucleotides, the CDR3 is TGTGCCTCTCGGACAGAGTACCAAACCTACGAGCAGTACTTC.

The V gene is TRBV15, the J gene TRBJ1-5; D is undetermined. The V gene's germline CDR1 is LNHNV and CDR2 YYDKDF (reference sequence). The CDR3 totals 13 residues. Trimming removed 1 base from V and 4 bases from J, with 5 bases in between. CDR3 nucleotide sequence: TGTGCCACCAGCAGAGTGCGAAATCAGCCCCAGCATTTT. As protein: CATSRVRNQPQHF.

As DNA, the CDR3 is TGTGCCAGCAGTTACAGGGGCGTGGAGACCCAGTACTTC. Translated, it gives CASSYRGVETQYF. This chain links TRBV6-6 with TRBJ2-5; D is possibly TRBD1 (5 bases). Trimming pared 2 bases from V and 5 bases from J, leaving 9 bases between. CDR3 length: 13 amino acids. Germline V gene sequence: CDR1 MNHNY, CDR2 SVGAGI (reference sequence).

The chain couples TRBV6-1 to TRBJ1-2; TRBD1 aligns across 9 bases. With 3 bases clipped from V and 8 bases from J, the junction kept 16 bases outside the gene matches. The germline V gene encodes CDR1 MNHNS and CDR2 SASEGT. The length of the CDR3 is 17 residues. CDR3 in DNA: TGTGCCAGCAGTGATAATTTGGGACAGGGTAAAATTCAAGGCTACACCTTC. This gives the protein CASSDNLGQGKIQGYTF.

This chain connects TRBV6-6 to TRBJ1-3; unclear D gene. The CDR3 extends over 12 amino acids. V gave up 2 bases and J gave up 6 bases, with 5 bases separating them. Germline CDR1 MNHNY, CDR2 SVGAGI (reference sequence). CDR3 DNA: TGTGCCAGCAGTTACCCGGAAAACACCATATATTTT. Amino acids: CASSYPENTIYF.

J is TRBJ1-1 and V is TRBV5-1; 9 positions agree with TRBD1. The CDR3 runs 14 residues. Per germline, CDR1 SGHRS and CDR2 YFSETQ. V was clipped by 2 bases and J by 3 bases; unmatched bases: 2. CDR3: CASSLQGADTEAFF. The CDR3 coding sequence is TGCGCCAGCAGCTTACAGGGGGCTGACACTGAAGCTTTCTTT.

The rearrangement links TRBV19 to TRBJ2-5; 7 bases line up with TRBD1. V gave up 5 bases and J gave up 2 bases; unmatched junction bases: 5. This CDR3 spans 14 amino acids. The germline CDR1 and CDR2 sequences are LNHDA and SQIVND (reference sequence). The CDR3 here is CASSSWDRQETQYF. The CDR3 DNA reads TGTGCCAGTAGTTCTTGGGACAGACAAGAGACCCAGTACTTC.

The rearrangement joins TRBV27 to TRBJ2-3, with D possibly being TRBD1 (6 bases). V lost 8 bases and J lost 6, with 9 bases in between. Germline V gene data show CDR1 as MNHEY and CDR2 as SMNVEV (reference sequence). CDR3 length: 11 residues. The CDR3 loop is CASQRGDTQYF. In DNA, the CDR3 is TGTGCCAGCCAGAGGGGGGATACGCAGTATTTT.

This clone was observed once. The chain is built from TRBV5-1 and TRBJ2-1, with unresolved D. The germline V and J ends were trimmed by 0 bases and 0 bases, with 7 bases remaining between them. Germline loops: CDR1 SGHRS, CDR2 YFSETQ. The CDR3 is 15 residues long. CDR3 residues: CASSLAGDSYNEQFF. In DNA, the CDR3 is TGCGCCAGCAGCTTGGCGGGTGACTCCTACAATGAGCAGTTCTTC.

The chain uses TRBV15 and TRBJ1-1; D gene unclear. CDR1 is LNHNV and CDR2 is YYDKDF in the germline V gene (reference sequence). Trimming removed 0 bases at V and 4 bases at J, with 6 bases between. CDR3 size: 13 residues. The CDR3 region has the DNA TGTGCCACCAGCAGAGATGTCGGCACTGAAGCTTTCTTT. It is translated as CATSRDVGTEAFF.

The chain combines TRBV28 with TRBJ1-1; TRBD1 aligns across 7 bases. Looked up from germline, CDR1 is MDHEN and CDR2 is SYDVKM. There are 13 residues in the CDR3. V lost 6 bases, J lost 6 bases, and 7 bases stayed unmatched. CDR3 sequence reads: CASRKTGVSEAFF. The CDR3, as DNA: TGTGCCAGCAGGAAAACAGGGGTTTCTGAAGCTTTCTTT.

This chain uses TRBV6-1 with TRBJ1-3, with no clear D. Germline CDR1 and CDR2: MNHNS and SASEGT. This CDR3 is built from 14 residues. Trimming removed 4 bases at V and 2 bases at J, with 9 bases between. The CDR3 nucleotides read TGTGCCAGCAGTGCCCTCTCACCTGGAAACACCATATATTTT. Its translation: CASSALSPGNTIYF.

This clone was counted between two and nine times. The chain combines TRBV5-1 with TRBJ2-2; D remains unclear. Trimming cost V 4 bases and J 7 bases, with 8 bases left between them. Germline V gives CDR1 SGHRS, CDR2 YFSETQ. CDR3 length: 12 residues. CDR3 residues: CASSTESGELFF. CDR3 DNA sequence: TGCGCCAGCAGCACGGAGAGCGGGGAGCTGTTTTTT.

The V gene is TRBV28, the J gene TRBJ1-5, with 7 bases aligning to TRBD1. The CDR3 sequence is 14 residues long. Germline assignment: CDR1 MDHEN and CDR2 SYDVKM. V lost 4 bases to trimming and J lost 9 bases; unmatched junction nucleotides: 9. CDR3 bases: TGTGCCAGCAGTTATCCCCGGGCAGGGGGGCCCCAGCATTTT. It encodes CASSYPRAGGPQHF.

This sequence joins TRBV5-1 and TRBJ2-2, with D perhaps being TRBD1 or TRBD2 (5 bases each). The CDR3 runs 14 residues. V gave up 4 bases and J gave up 8 bases, with 15 bases separating them. Germline V lookup: CDR1 SGHRS, CDR2 YFSETQ. The CDR3 nucleotides are TGCGCCAGCAGCAGGGACGCCTCAGCTGGGGAGCTGTTTTTT. The encoded protein is CASSRDASAGELFF.

V and J are TRBV4-1 and TRBJ2-2, with 7 bases aligning to TRBD2. V gave up 1 base and J gave up 6 bases; unmatched junction bases: 11. The CDR3 covers 17 residues. Germline lookup yields CDR1 MGHRA and CDR2 YSYEKL. Written as DNA, the CDR3 is TGCGCCAGCAGCCAAGGCATCCGGGACTATCTTGCCGGGGAGCTGTTTTTT. This translates into CASSQGIRDYLAGELFF.

V and J are TRBV4-1 and TRBJ2-5; tentatively, D is TRBD1 or TRBD2 (5 bases each). V was trimmed by 1 base and J by 3 bases, leaving 12 bases between them. Germline lookup yields CDR1 MGHRA and CDR2 YSYEKL. This CDR3 region has 15 residues. The CDR3 region has the DNA TGCGCCAGCAGCCAAGTTGGCCGGGACGAAGAGACCCAGTACTTC. Its translation is CASSQVGRDEETQYF.